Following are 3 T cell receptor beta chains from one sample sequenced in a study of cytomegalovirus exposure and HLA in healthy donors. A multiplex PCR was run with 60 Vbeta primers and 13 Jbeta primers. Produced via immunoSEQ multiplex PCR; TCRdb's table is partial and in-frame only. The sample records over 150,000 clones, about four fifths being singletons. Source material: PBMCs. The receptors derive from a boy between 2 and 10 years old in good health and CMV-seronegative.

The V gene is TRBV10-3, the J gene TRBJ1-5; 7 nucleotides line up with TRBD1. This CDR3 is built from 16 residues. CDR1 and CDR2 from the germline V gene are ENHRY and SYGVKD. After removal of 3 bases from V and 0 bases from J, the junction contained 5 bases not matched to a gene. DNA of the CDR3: TGTGCCATCAGTGACCGACAGGGTTCTAGCAATCAGCCCCAGCATTTT. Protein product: CAISDRQGSSNQPQHF.

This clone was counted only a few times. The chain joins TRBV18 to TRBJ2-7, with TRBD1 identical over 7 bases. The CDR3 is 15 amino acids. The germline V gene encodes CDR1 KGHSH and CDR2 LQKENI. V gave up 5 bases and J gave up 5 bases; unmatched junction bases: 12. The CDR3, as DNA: TGTGCCAGCTCAGGCCAGAGGGGGCCGATCCACGAGCAGTACTTC. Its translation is CASSGQRGPIHEQYF.

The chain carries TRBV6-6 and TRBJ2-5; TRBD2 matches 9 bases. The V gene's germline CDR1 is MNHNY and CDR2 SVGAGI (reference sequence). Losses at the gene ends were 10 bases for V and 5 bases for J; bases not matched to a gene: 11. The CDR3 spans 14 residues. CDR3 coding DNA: TGTGCCACCAGGGGCGGGGGGGGAGAGGAGACCCAGTACTTC. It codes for CATRGGGGEETQYF.